What follows are 15 T cell receptor beta chains derived from one specimen sequenced in a study of CD8+ T cells in alopecia areata. The treatment was: oral pan-JAK inhibitor, 5-10 mg twice daily. RNA extraction and reverse transcription yielded cDNA as sequencing template. Here immunoSEQ multiplex PCR was the method, and the copy in TCRdb shows in-frame clones only, minus some. The data show around 290,000 clones, 58% seen once. Here the sequenced sample was CD4+ T cells sorted from blood, taken at week 24, from a patient treated with tofacitinib. These receptors came from a human donor with alopecia areata.

CDR3 amino acids: CASSGQTNTGELFF. In nucleotides, the CDR3 is TGTGCCAGCAGTGGTCAGACGAACACCGGGGAGCTGTTTTTT. V and J are TRBV6-1 and TRBJ2-2; D gene uncertain. V was shortened by 4 bases and J by 0 bases, with 6 bases between the two germline ends. The CDR3 is made up of 14 amino acids. Germline assignment: CDR1 MNHNS and CDR2 SASEGT.

The chain recombines TRBV2 with TRBJ1-4; 7 bases agree with TRBD1. Trimming took 9 bases from V and 4 from J; bases not matched to a gene: 8. The CDR3 consists of 14 residues. The germline gives CDR1 SNHLY, CDR2 FYNNEI. The CDR3 sequence is CASLRGQHNEKLFF. The CDR3 bases are TGTGCCAGTCTCCGGGGACAGCATAATGAAAAACTGTTTTTT.

The gene calls are TRBV29-1 and TRBJ2-3; no clear D. Trimming pared 2 bases from V and 1 base from J, leaving 7 bases between. Germline CDR1 SQVTM, CDR2 ANQGSEA. This CDR3 has 13 residues. CDR3 DNA sequence: TGCAGCGTTGAAATTATCGGCACAGATACGCAGTATTTT. Residues: CSVEIIGTDTQYF.

This clone has just a few counts. The chain employs TRBV29-1 and TRBJ2-1; TRBD2 agrees at 10 bases. Germline CDR1 is SQVTM and CDR2 is ANQGSEA. This CDR3 contains 13 residues. The junction had 7 bases not matched to a gene; V was cut back by 7 bases and J by 7 bases. For the CDR3, the DNA is TGCAGCGCCAGCGGGGGGGCCGGGAATGAGCAGTTCTTC. Protein sequence: CSASGGAGNEQFF.

This clone was seen once. V and J are TRBV2 and TRBJ1-5, with D perhaps TRBD1 (5 bases). Germline values: CDR1 SNHLY, CDR2 FYNNEI. Between the trimmed V and J ends, which lost 4 bases and 4 bases, there was a span of 14 bases. There are 15 residues in the CDR3. In DNA form, the CDR3 reads TGTGCCAGCAGTGTAACGGGGGTGGGTAATCAGCCCCAGCATTTT. Protein: CASSVTGVGNQPQHF.

V is TRBV7-2 and J is TRBJ2-1; 10 bases match TRBD2. This CDR3 has 16 amino acids. Trimming took 3 bases from V and 4 from J; bases not matched to a gene: 6. Looked up from germline, CDR1 is SGHTA and CDR2 is FQGNSA. CDR3 DNA: TGTGCCAGCAGCTTGAATCCTAGCGGGGGTTACAATGAGCAGTTCTTC. It specifies CASSLNPSGGYNEQFF.

Only a few counts were recorded for this clone. This chain connects TRBV5-1 to TRBJ2-7; D is unclear. Trimming removed 2 bases from V and 0 bases from J, with 9 bases in between. The germline gives CDR1 SGHRS, CDR2 YFSETQ. The CDR3 runs to 14 residues. This chain's CDR3 is CASSFQQSSYEQYF. The CDR3 coding sequence is TGCGCCAGCAGCTTCCAACAGAGCTCCTACGAGCAGTACTTC.

The rearrangement links TRBV28 to TRBJ1-1; D unclear. The V end lost 0 bases, the J end lost 3 bases, and 5 bases lay between the germline ends. This CDR3 spans 13 amino acids. Germline CDR1 and CDR2: MDHEN and SYDVKM. The CDR3 nucleotides are TGTGCCAGCAGTTTATGGGAGGACACTGAAGCTTTCTTT. The encoded protein is CASSLWEDTEAFF.

This chain connects TRBV29-1 to TRBJ1-1; D remains unclear. The CDR3 runs 11 residues. Trimming took 3 bases from V and 4 from J, leaving 6 bases between them. Germline V lookup: CDR1 SQVTM, CDR2 ANQGSEA. The CDR3 nucleotides read TGCAGCGTTGACCGGGGCACTGAAGCTTTCTTT. Protein sequence: CSVDRGTEAFF.

This clone has more than one count but fewer than ten. The J gene is TRBJ2-5, the V gene TRBV10-3; TRBD1 is a possible D gene (5 bases). Germline V CDR1 and CDR2: ENHRY, SYGVKD. The CDR3 sequence is 16 residues long. Trimming took 3 bases from V and 5 from J, leaving 19 bases between them. The CDR3 region is CAISDSRAGQGETQYF. Written as DNA, the CDR3 is TGTGCCATCAGTGATTCCAGAGCCGGGCAGGGCGAGACCCAGTACTTC.

The chain carries TRBV7-2 and TRBJ2-3; D assignment may be TRBD1 or TRBD2 (6 bases each). The germline V gene encodes CDR1 SGHTA and CDR2 FQGNSA. V gave up 5 bases and J gave up 6 bases, with 21 bases separating them. This CDR3 comprises 16 residues. DNA of the CDR3: TGTGCCAGCAGCCCGCAATGGGGGGCAAAGGGCGATACGCAGTATTTT. Its translation is CASSPQWGAKGDTQYF.

This clone is medium-sized in the sample. The chain employs TRBV7-3 and TRBJ2-1, with D hard to call. This CDR3 is built from 15 residues. Germline CDR1 reads SGHTA; CDR2 reads FQGTGA. With 2 bases removed from V and 0 bases from J, the gap between germline ends came to 8 bases. The CDR3 bases are TGTGCCAGCAGCTTAGACTCAAGCTCCTACAATGAGCAGTTCTTC. Translation gives CASSLDSSSYNEQFF.

The chain couples TRBV30 to TRBJ1-1; no firm D call. Trimming left V 4 bases short and J 2 bases short, with 17 bases between. This CDR3 contains 15 residues. Germline loops: CDR1 GTSNPN, CDR2 SVGIG (reference sequence). CDR3 residues: CAWIGNGMGNTEAFF. The DNA for the CDR3 is TGTGCCTGGATAGGGAATGGTATGGGAAACACTGAAGCTTTCTTT.

The chain employs TRBV2 and TRBJ1-1; D gene ambiguous. The germline V and J ends were trimmed by 8 bases and 1 base, with 11 bases remaining between them. The CDR3 is made up of 13 amino acids. Germline V gene lookup returns CDR1 SNHLY and CDR2 FYNNEI. As DNA, the CDR3 is TGTGCCAGCGCCTCCAGGTGGAACACTGAAGCTTTCTTT. It codes for CASASRWNTEAFF.

This clone was counted a few times. This sequence may be a read error, since a much larger clone differs from it by one base. The sample carries other DNA sequences with the same CDR3. This chain links TRBV14 with TRBJ1-2; the match to TRBD1 covers 8 bases. The CDR3 sequence is 14 residues long. The germline V gene has CDR1 SGHDN and CDR2 FVKESK. Trimming cost V 1 base and J 5 bases; bases outside gene matches: 3. CDR3 sequence reads: CASSQGTGPYGYTF. CDR3 sequence (DNA): TGTGCCAGCAGCCAAGGGACAGGGCCTTATGGCTACACCTTC.